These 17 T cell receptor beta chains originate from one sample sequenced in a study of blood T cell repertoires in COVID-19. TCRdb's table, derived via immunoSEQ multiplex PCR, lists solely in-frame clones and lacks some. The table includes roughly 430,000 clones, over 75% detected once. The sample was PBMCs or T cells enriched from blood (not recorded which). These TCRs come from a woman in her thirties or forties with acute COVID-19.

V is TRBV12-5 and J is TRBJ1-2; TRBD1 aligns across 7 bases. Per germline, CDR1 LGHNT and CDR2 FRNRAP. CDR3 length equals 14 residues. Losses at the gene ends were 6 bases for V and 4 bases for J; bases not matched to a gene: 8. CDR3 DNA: TGTGCTAGTGGCCTCTCGACAGGGATCTATGGCTACACCTTC. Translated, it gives CASGLSTGIYGYTF.

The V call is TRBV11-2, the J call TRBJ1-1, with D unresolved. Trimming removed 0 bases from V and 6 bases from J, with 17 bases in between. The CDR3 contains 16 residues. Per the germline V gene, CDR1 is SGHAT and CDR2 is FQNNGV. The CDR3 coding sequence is TGTGCCAGCAGCTTAGACCCCGGGAGGCGCACTGCTGAAGCTTTCTTT. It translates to CASSLDPGRRTAEAFF. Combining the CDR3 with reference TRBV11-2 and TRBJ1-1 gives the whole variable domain EAGVAQSPRYKIIEKRQSVAFWCNPISGHATLYWYQQILGQGPKLLIQFQNNGVVDDSQLPKDRFSAERLKGVDSTLKIQPAKLEDSAVYLCASSLDPGRRTAEAFFGQGTRLTVV.

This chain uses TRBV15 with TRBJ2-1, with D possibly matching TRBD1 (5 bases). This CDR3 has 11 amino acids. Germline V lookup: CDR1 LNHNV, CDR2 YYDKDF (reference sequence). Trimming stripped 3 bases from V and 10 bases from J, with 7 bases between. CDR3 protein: CATSRTAEQFF. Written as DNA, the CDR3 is TGTGCCACCAGCAGGACAGCGGAGCAGTTCTTC.

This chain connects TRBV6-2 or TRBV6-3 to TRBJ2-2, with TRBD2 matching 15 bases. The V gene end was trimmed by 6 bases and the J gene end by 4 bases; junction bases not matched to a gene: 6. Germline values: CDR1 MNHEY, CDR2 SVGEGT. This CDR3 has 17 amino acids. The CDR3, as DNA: TGTGCCAGCAGCCACGGACTAGCGGGGGGGTTCACCGGGGAGCTGTTTTTT. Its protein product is CASSHGLAGGFTGELFF.

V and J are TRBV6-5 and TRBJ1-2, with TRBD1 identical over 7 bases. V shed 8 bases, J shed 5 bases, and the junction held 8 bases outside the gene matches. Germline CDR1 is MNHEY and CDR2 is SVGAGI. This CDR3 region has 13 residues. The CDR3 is CASDGQAKYGYTF. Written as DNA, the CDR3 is TGTGCCAGCGACGGACAGGCGAAATATGGCTACACCTTC.

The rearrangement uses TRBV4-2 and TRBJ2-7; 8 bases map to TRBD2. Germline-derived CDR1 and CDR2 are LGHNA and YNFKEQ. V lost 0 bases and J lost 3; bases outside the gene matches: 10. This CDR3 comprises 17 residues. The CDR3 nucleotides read TGTGCCAGCAGCCAAGATCTGGCGGGACTAGACATCTACGAGCAGTACTTC. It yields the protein CASSQDLAGLDIYEQYF.

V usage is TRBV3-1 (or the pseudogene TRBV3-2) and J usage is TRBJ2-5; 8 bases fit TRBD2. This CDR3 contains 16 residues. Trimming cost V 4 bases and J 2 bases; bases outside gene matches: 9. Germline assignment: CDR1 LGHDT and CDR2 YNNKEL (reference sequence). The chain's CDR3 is CASSPLRGGRQETQYF. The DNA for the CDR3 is TGTGCCAGCAGCCCCCTTCGGGGGGGGCGGCAAGAGACCCAGTACTTC.

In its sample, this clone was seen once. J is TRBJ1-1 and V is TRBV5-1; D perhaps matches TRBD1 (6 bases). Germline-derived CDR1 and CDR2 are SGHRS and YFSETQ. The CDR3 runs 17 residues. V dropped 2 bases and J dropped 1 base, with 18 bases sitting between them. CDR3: CASSLAGHLLANTEAFF. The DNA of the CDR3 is TGCGCCAGCAGCTTAGCGGGACACCTCCTCGCGAACACTGAAGCTTTCTTT.

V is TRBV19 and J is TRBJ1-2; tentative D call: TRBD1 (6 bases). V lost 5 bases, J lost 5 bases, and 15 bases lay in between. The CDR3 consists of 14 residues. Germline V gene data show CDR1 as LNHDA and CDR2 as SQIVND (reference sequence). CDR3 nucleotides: TGTGCCAGTAGTGCTGACAGGTCAAGGTATGGCTACACCTTC. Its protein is CASSADRSRYGYTF.

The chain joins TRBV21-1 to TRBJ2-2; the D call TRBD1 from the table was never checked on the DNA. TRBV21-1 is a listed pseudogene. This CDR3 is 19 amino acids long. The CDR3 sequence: CASSNGQGANLENTGELFF. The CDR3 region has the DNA TGTGCCAGCAGCAACGGGCAGGGGGCGAACCTTGAAAACACCGGGGAGCTGTTTTTT.

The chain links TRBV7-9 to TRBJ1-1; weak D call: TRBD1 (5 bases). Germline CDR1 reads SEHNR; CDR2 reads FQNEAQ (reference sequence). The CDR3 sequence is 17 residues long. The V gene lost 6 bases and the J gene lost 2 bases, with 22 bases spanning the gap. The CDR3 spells CASRDPSPGIPNTEAFF. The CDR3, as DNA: TGTGCCAGCAGGGACCCGAGCCCAGGGATACCTAACACTGAAGCTTTCTTT. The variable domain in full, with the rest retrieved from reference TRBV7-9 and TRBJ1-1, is DTGVSQNPRHKITKRGQNVTFRCDPISEHNRLYWYRQTLGQGPEFLTYFQNEAQLEKSRLLSDRFSAERPKGSFSTLEIQRTEQGDSAMYLCASRDPSPGIPNTEAFFGQGTRLTVV.

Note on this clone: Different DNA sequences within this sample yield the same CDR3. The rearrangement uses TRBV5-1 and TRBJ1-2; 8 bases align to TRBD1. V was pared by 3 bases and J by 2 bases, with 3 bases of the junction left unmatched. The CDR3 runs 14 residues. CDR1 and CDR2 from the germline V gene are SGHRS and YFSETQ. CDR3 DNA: TGCGCCAGCAGCTCCGACAGGGGAAACTATGGCTACACCTTC. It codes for CASSSDRGNYGYTF.

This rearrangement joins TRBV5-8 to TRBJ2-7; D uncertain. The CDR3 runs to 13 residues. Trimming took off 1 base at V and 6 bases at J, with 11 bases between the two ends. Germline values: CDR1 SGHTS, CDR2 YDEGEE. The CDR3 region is CASSLTRSGEQYF. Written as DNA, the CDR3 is TGTGCCAGCAGCTTGACCCGGTCGGGCGAGCAGTACTTC.

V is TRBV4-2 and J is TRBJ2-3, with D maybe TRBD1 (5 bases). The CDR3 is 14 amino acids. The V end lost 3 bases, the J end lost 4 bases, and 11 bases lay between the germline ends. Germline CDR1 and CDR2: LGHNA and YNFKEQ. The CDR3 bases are TGTGCCAGCAGCCAGGGCAGGGCGGCAGATACGCAGTATTTT. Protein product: CASSQGRAADTQYF.

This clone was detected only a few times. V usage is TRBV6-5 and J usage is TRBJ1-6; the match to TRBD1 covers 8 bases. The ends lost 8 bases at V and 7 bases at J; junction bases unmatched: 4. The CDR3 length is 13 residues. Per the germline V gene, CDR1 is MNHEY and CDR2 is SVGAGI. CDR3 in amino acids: CASDRGKNSPLHF. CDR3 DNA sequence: TGTGCCAGCGACAGGGGTAAGAATTCACCCCTCCACTTT.

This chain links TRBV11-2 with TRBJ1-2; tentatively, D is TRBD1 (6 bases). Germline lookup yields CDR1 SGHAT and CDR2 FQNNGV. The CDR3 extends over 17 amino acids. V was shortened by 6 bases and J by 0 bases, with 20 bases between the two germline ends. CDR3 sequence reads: CASSPIGTLQSNYGYTF. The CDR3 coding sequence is TGTGCCAGCAGTCCTATAGGGACACTACAATCTAACTATGGCTACACCTTC.

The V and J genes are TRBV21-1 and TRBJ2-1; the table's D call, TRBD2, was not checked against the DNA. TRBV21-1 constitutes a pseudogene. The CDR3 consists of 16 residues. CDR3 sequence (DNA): TGTGCCAGCAGCAACGGACTAGCGGCGACCAGAAATGAGCAGTTCTTC. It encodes CASSNGLAATRNEQFF.